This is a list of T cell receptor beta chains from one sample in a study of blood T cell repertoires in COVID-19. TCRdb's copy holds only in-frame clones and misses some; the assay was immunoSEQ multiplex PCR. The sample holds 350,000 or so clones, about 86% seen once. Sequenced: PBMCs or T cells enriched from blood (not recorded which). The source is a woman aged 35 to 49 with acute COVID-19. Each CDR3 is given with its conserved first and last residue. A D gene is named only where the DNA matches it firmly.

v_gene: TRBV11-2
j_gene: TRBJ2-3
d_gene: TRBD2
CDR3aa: CASSLAPSGRVADTQYF

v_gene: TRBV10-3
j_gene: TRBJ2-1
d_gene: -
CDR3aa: CAINQGPDEQFF

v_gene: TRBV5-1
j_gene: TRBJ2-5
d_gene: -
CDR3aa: CASSLVGGQIKETQYF

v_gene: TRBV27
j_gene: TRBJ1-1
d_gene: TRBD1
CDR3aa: CASSLYTGGFMNTEAFF

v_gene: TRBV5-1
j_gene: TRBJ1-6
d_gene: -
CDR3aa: CASTLGGVNNSPLHF

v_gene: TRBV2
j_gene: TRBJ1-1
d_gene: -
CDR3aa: CASSELNTEAFF

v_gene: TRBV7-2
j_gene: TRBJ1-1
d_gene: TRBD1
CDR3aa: CASSSAGTGQTEAFF

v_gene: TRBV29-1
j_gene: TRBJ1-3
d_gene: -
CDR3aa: CSVRPDSSGNTIYF

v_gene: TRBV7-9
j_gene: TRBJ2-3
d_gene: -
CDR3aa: CASSLSRQYGTDTQYF

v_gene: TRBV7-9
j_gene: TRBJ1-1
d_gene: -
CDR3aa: CASSLGSGGNTEAFF

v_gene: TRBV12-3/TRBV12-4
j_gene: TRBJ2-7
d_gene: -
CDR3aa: CASREDRTYEQYF

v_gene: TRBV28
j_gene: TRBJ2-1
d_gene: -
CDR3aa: CASSLVGIVNEQFF

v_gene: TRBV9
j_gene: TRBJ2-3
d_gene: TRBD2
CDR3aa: CASSVDETGLLAGSDTQYF

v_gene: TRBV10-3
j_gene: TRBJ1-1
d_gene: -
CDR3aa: CAISVENTEAFF

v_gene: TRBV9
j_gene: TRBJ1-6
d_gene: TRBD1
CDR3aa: CASSVTGNNSPLHF

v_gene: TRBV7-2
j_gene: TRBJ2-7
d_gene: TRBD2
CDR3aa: CASSERTSGGGYEQYF

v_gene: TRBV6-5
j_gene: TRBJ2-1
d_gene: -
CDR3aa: CASSKTDSDYNEQFF

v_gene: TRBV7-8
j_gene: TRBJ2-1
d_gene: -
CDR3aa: CASSLAGGAHNEQFF

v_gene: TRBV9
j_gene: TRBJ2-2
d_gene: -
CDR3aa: CASSKEQGNTGELFF

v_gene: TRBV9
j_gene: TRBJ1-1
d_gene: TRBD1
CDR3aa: CASSGQGAMNTEAFF

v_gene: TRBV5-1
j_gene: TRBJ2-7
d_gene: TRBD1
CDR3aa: CASSLGGTGRLYEQYF

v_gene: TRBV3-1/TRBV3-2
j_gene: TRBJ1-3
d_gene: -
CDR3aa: CASSPHGGNTIYF

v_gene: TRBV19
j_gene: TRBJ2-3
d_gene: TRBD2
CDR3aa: CASSRYLAGGLNTQYF

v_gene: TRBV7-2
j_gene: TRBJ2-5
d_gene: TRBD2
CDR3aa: CASSLIGGERETQYF

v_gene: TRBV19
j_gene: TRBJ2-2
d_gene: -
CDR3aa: CASSIVRNTGELFF

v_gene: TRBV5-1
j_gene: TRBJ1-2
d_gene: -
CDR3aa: CASSLTQGAYYGYTF

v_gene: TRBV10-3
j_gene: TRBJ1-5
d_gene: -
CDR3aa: CAISDDSSNQPQHF

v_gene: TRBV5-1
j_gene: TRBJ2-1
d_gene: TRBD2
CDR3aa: CASKVAGGFGEQFF

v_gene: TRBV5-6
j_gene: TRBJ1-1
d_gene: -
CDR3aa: CASSLAAVNTEAFF

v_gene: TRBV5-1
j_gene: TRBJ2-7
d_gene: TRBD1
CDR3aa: CASSSLDRGTHEQYF

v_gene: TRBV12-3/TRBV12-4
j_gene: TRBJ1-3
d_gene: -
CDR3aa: CASSYMGNTIYF

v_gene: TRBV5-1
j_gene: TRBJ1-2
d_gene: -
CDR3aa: CASSLGDRRYGYTF

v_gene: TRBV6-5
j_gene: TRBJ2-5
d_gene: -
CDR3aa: CASSYRSGSPGTQYF

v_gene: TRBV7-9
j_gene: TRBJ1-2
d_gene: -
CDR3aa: CASSMDSNYGYTF

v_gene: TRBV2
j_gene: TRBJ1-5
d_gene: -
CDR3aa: CASSEAGRSNQPQHF

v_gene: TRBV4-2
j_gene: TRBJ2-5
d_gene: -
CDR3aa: CASSQDYSQETQYF

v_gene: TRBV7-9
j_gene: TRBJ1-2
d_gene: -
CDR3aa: CASSLVPEGVYGYTF

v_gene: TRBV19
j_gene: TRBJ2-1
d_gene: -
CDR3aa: CASSTSSRGNEQFF

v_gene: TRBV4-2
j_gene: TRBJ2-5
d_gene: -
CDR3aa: CASSQELAFQETQYF

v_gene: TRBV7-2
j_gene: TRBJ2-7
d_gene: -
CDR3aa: CASSLGTLAEYF

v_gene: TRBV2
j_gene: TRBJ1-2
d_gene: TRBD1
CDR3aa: CASSLRTGTGYTF

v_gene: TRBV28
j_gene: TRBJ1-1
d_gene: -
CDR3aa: CASSLSQGSAEAFF

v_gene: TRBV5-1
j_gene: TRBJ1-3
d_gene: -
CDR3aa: CASSLGQLFSGNTIYF

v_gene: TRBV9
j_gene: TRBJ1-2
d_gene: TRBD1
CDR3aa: CASGDRGSYGYTF

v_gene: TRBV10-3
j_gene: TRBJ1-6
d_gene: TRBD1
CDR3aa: CAISESRAGGGYSPLHF

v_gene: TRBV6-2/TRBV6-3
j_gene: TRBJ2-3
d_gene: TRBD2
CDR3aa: CASSDLTLAGFTDTQYF

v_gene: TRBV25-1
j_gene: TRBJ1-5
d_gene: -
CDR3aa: CASSYSNQPQHF

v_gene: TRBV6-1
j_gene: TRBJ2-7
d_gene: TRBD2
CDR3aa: CASSAKLAGGSYEQYF

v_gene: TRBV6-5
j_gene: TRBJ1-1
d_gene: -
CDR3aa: CASISQPYEAFF

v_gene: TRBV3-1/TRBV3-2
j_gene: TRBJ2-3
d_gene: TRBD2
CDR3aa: CASSNPPGAGGTDTQYF

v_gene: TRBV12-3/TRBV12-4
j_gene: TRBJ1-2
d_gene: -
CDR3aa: CASSPYTGYGYTF

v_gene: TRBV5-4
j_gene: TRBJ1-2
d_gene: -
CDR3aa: CASSLGQGNYGYTF

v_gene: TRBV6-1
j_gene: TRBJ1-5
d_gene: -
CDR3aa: CASSESGHGNQPQHF

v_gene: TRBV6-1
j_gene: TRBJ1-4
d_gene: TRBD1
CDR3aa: CASSDPRDRGEATNEKLFF

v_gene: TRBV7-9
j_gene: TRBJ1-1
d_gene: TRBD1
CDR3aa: CASSYLTGRDAFF

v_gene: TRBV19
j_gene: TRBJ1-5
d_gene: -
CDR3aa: CASSVQGKGQPQHF